This T cell receptor beta chain was captured in a study of T cells in Graves' hyperthyroidism and ophthalmopathy. Study-wide findings and caveats: Ophthalmopathy, which appeared later, was predicted by the model a median around 6.5 months before onset.

The V gene end was trimmed by 3 bases and the J gene end by 2 bases; junction bases not matched to a gene: 6. Germline lookup yields CDR1 SGHDT and CDR2 YYEEEE. This CDR3 has 16 residues. Amplified TCR beta CDR3 regions derived from RNA transcripts. With the HTBI primer set, the TCR CDR3 went through a first round of RT-PCR. Each CDR3 protein gets one entry after TCRdb re-called the multiplex PCR reads with MiXCR. This table holds 690,000 or so distinct CDR3 sequences, around 20% found once. Reasons for excluding patients were uncontrolled infection, other autoimmune disease, pregnancy or lactation. On the basis of clinical symptoms, serum thyroxine and TRAb, thyroid ultrasound and orbital computed tomography, diagnoses were made. Blood dates from first hyperthyroidism diagnosis, before any ophthalmopathy symptoms. This clonotype has at least ten counts. The antigen is not known.

The sequence derives from a woman between 45 and 60 years old with Graves' hyperthyroidism that later progressed to Graves' ophthalmopathy. Sequencing was done on a sample of blood. The V and J genes are TRBV5-6 and TRBJ2-3; TRBD1 matches 10 bases. The CDR3 DNA is TGTGCCAGCAGCTCCGGGACAGGGGATTACACAGATACGCAGTATTTT. It yields the protein CASSSGTGDYTDTQYF.